The 16 T cell receptor beta chains given below trace back to one sample, sequenced in a study of CD8 T cells in Susac syndrome. Reverse transcription of about 0.45 to 1 ug RNA used random hexamers. TCRdb re-called the immunoSEQ multiplex PCR reads through MiXCR, storing one row per CDR3 protein. The sample holds about 300,000 distinct CDR3 sequences, roughly 85% seen once. Material for sequencing was CD8+ T cells from PBMCs. These TCRs come from a human donor with multiple sclerosis.

The chain carries TRBV7-2 and TRBJ1-1; D is unresolved. Germline assignment: CDR1 SGHTA and CDR2 FQGNSA. Trimming cost V 6 bases and J 4 bases, with 18 bases left between them. The CDR3 has 15 residues. The CDR3 loop reads CASRVKGSGVTEAFF. CDR3 coding DNA: TGTGCCAGCAGAGTAAAGGGAAGTGGGGTCACTGAAGCTTTCTTT. The full variable domain, rest sourced from reference TRBV7-2 and TRBJ1-1, is GAGVSQSPSNKVTEKGKDVELRCDPISGHTALYWYRQSLGQGLEFLIYFQGNSAPDKSGLPSDRFSAERTGGSVSTLTIQRTQQEDSAVYLCASRVKGSGVTEAFFGQGTRLTVV.

The rearrangement joins TRBV25-1 to TRBJ2-3; TRBD1 might be the D (6 bases). The CDR3 totals 11 residues. V shed 4 bases and J shed 9 bases, with 8 bases lying between them. Germline CDR1 and CDR2: MGHDK and SYGVNS. The DNA of the CDR3 is TGTGCCAGCAGTGCGGACAGCACGCAGTATTTT. Protein: CASSADSTQYF.

The rearrangement joins TRBV9 to TRBJ2-1; a weak D match, TRBD2 (6 bases). The length of the CDR3 is 15 residues. Trimming took 2 bases from V and 8 from J, leaving 17 bases between them. Germline assignment: CDR1 SGDLS and CDR2 YYNGEE. The CDR3 loop is CASSVGTGEGYEQFF. The CDR3 coding sequence is TGTGCCAGCAGCGTCGGAACGGGAGAGGGGTATGAGCAGTTCTTC. Using reference TRBV9 and TRBJ2-1 for the parts outside the CDR3, the full variable domain is DSGVTQTPKHLITATGQRVTLRCSPRSGDLSVYWYQQSLDQGLQFLIQYYNGEERAKGNILERFSAQQFPDLHSELNLSSLELGDSALYFCASSVGTGEGYEQFFGPGTRLTVL.

The V call is TRBV24-1, the J call TRBJ2-1, with TRBD1 matching 7 bases. The length of the CDR3 is 18 residues. The germline V gene encodes CDR1 KGHDR and CDR2 SFDVKD. V lost 4 bases to trimming and J lost 0 bases; unmatched junction nucleotides: 11. CDR3 loop: CATSDPSRQGSSYNEQFF. CDR3 bases: TGTGCCACCAGTGACCCATCCCGACAGGGAAGCTCCTACAATGAGCAGTTCTTC.

V and J are TRBV12-3 or TRBV12-4 and TRBJ2-7; 7 nucleotides line up with TRBD2. Losses at the gene ends were 5 bases for V and 5 bases for J; bases not matched to a gene: 9. This CDR3 has 14 amino acids. DNA for the CDR3: TGTGCCAGCAGTCCCGGGACTAAATTGGACGAGCAGTACTTC. It is translated as CASSPGTKLDEQYF.

The chain couples TRBV4-1 to TRBJ1-4, with a possible D match to TRBD1 (6 bases). Germline lookup yields CDR1 MGHRA and CDR2 YSYEKL. With 5 bases removed from V and 1 base from J, the gap between germline ends came to 14 bases. CDR3 size: 16 residues. Written as DNA, the CDR3 is TGCGCCAGCAGCAACTGGCAGGGGCAAACTAATGAAAAACTGTTTTTT. It encodes CASSNWQGQTNEKLFF.

V usage is TRBV20-1 and J usage is TRBJ2-5, with D possibly matching TRBD2 (5 bases). V shed 4 bases and J shed 2 bases, with 17 bases lying between them. Germline assignment: CDR1 DFQATT and CDR2 SNEGSKA (reference sequence). This CDR3 spans 15 amino acids. The CDR3, as DNA: TGCAGTGCTACACCGCTCGAGGGAGTACAAGAGACCCAGTACTTC. Amino acid sequence: CSATPLEGVQETQYF.

The J gene is TRBJ1-1, the V gene TRBV14, with TRBD1 as a possible D gene (5 bases). Deletions cut 4 bases from V and 6 bases from J, with 21 bases between. The CDR3 extends over 16 amino acids. Germline V CDR1 and CDR2: SGHDN, FVKESK. The CDR3 sequence is CASSRNVGPLGAEAFF. In DNA form, the CDR3 reads TGTGCCAGCAGCCGCAACGTCGGACCGTTGGGGGCTGAAGCTTTCTTT.

The chain carries TRBV18 and TRBJ2-7; 7 bases map to TRBD1. Trimming took 6 bases from V and 3 from J; bases not matched to a gene: 14. The CDR3 covers 16 residues. Germline lookup yields CDR1 KGHSH and CDR2 LQKENI. The CDR3 loop is CASSPEVRDRLYEQYF. Written as DNA, the CDR3 is TGTGCCAGCTCGCCTGAGGTGAGGGACAGACTCTACGAGCAGTACTTC.

This rearrangement joins TRBV5-6 to TRBJ2-2; tentatively, D is TRBD1 or TRBD2 (5 bases each). Germline CDR1 reads SGHDT; CDR2 reads YYEEEE. V lost 2 bases and J lost 3, with 14 bases in between. CDR3 length equals 16 residues. The CDR3 loop is CASSFRRDLYTGELFF. The CDR3 nucleotides read TGTGCCAGCAGCTTCCGCCGGGACCTCTACACCGGGGAGCTGTTTTTT.

This clonotype was counted once. The chain carries TRBV20-1 and TRBJ2-1; D unclear. V was clipped by 3 bases and J by 0 bases, with 9 bases between them. This CDR3 region has 14 residues. CDR1 and CDR2 from the germline V gene are DFQATT and SNEGSKA (reference sequence). CDR3 DNA sequence: TGCAGTGCTAGCCGGAGAGGCTCCTACAATGAGCAGTTCTTC. Translation: CSASRRGSYNEQFF.

The V call is TRBV2, the J call TRBJ1-1; D gene uncertain. The CDR3 is 11 amino acids. V shed 4 bases and J shed 5 bases, with 5 bases lying between them. Per germline, CDR1 SNHLY and CDR2 FYNNEI. The CDR3 DNA follows: TGTGCCAGCAGTGTTATTACTGAAGCTTTCTTT. Protein: CASSVITEAFF.

The chain recombines TRBV4-3 with TRBJ2-1; TRBD2 is a possible D gene (6 bases). Deletions cut 3 bases from V and 6 bases from J, with 21 bases between. Germline V gene lookup returns CDR1 LGHNA and CDR2 YSLEER. CDR3 size: 17 residues. The CDR3 sequence is CASSHQAGTWDSNEQFF. As DNA, the CDR3 is TGCGCCAGCAGCCACCAGGCCGGGACTTGGGATTCCAATGAGCAGTTCTTC.

This sequence joins TRBV7-2 and TRBJ1-1, with no clear D. Germline CDR1 and CDR2: SGHTA and FQGNSA. Trimming took off 6 bases at V and 4 bases at J, with 12 bases between the two ends. The CDR3 length is 13 residues. DNA of the CDR3: TGTGCCAGCAGGTTGTTAGACCCCACTGAAGCTTTCTTT. Protein product: CASRLLDPTEAFF.

This chain links TRBV12-3 or TRBV12-4 with TRBJ2-6; D gene ambiguous. Trimming left V 3 bases short and J 0 bases short, with 9 bases between. This CDR3 comprises 16 residues. The CDR3 nucleotides read TGTGCCAGCAGTTTTGTTCCCGGCTCTGGGGCCAACGTCCTGACTTTC. The encoded protein is CASSFVPGSGANVLTF.

The chain has TRBV7-8 and TRBJ2-7; possibly TRBD2 for D (6 bases). The V and J ends lost 3 bases and 3 bases respectively, with 18 bases between them. Germline V CDR1 and CDR2: SGHVS, FQNEAQ. CDR3 size: 16 residues. The CDR3 here is CASSFSQGSGIYEQYF. The CDR3 nucleotides read TGTGCCAGCAGCTTCTCCCAAGGTAGCGGTATCTACGAGCAGTACTTC.